This T cell receptor beta chain came from a study of blood T cell repertoires in COVID-19. Per the original methods: Quantification of nucleated cells was approximated via reference gene primer amplification. Using immunoSEQ multiplex PCR, the repertoire was profiled, and TCRdb retains in-frame clones only, with some absent. V and J calls and clone size are those listed in that table; D and trimming were worked out from the DNA. The sample includes about 97,000 clones, 70% to 90% of them seen just once. Sequenced material: peripheral blood. This TCR derives from a man between 45 and 60 years old with active COVID-19.

The DNA of the CDR3 is TGTGCCAGCAGACCGGTGGGACAGGGTTCCACTGAAGCTTTCTTT. Its translation: CASRPVGQGSTEAFF. The chain has TRBV7-2 and TRBJ1-1; 9 bases align to TRBD1. The CDR3 length is 15 residues. Germline lookup yields CDR1 SGHTA and CDR2 FQGNSA. With V trimmed by 6 bases and J by 4 bases, 9 bases remained unmatched.